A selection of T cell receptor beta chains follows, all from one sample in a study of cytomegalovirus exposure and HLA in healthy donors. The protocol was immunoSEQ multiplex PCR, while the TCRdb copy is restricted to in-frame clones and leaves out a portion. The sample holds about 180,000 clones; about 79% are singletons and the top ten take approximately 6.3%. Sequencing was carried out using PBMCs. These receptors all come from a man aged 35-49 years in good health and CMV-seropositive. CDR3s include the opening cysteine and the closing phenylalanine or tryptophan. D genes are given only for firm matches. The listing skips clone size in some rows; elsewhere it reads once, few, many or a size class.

cdr3_nt: TGCGCCAGCAGCTTGGCCGCGGGCAATCAGCCCCAGCATTTT
cdr3_aa: CASSLAAGNQPQHF
v_call: TRBV5-1
clone_size: .
d_call: .
j_call: TRBJ1-5

cdr3_nt: TGTGCCAGCAGGCCTAGCGGGAGTTCTGAAGATACGCAGTATTTT
cdr3_aa: CASRPSGSSEDTQYF
v_call: TRBV9
clone_size: .
d_call: TRBD2
j_call: TRBJ2-3

cdr3_nt: TGTGCCAGCAGTTTACTAGGGTTAGGGACAGCCTCCTACGAGCAGTACTTC
cdr3_aa: CASSLLGLGTASYEQYF
v_call: TRBV27
clone_size: once
d_call: TRBD1
j_call: TRBJ2-7

cdr3_nt: TGTGCCAGCAGGGAGGACAGATTGAATGAAAAACTGTTTTTT
cdr3_aa: CASREDRLNEKLFF
v_call: TRBV6-1
clone_size: once
d_call: .
j_call: TRBJ1-4

cdr3_nt: TGTGCCAGCAGCCTCCTGGGGGCAGTCTATAATGAAAAACTGTTTTTT
cdr3_aa: CASSLLGAVYNEKLFF
v_call: TRBV28
clone_size: once
d_call: .
j_call: TRBJ1-4

cdr3_nt: TGTGCCAGCAGCTTGTCAGGCAATGAGCAGTTCTTC
cdr3_aa: CASSLSGNEQFF
v_call: TRBV5-4
clone_size: .
d_call: .
j_call: TRBJ2-1

cdr3_nt: TGTGCCAGCAGTTCCCAAATCCGGTACCAAGAGACCCAGTACTTC
cdr3_aa: CASSSQIRYQETQYF
v_call: TRBV27
clone_size: .
d_call: .
j_call: TRBJ2-5

cdr3_nt: TGTGCCAGTAGTTCACAGGGCCCCCGCACCTACGAGCAGTACTTC
cdr3_aa: CASSSQGPRTYEQYF
v_call: TRBV19
clone_size: once
d_call: .
j_call: TRBJ2-7

cdr3_nt: TGTGCCAGCAGTTTAGAAATTCCGGGACTAGCGGACTACGAGCAGTACTTC
cdr3_aa: CASSLEIPGLADYEQYF
v_call: TRBV27
clone_size: .
d_call: TRBD2
j_call: TRBJ2-7

cdr3_nt: TGTGCCTGGAGGGGGACGGGGGATCAGCCCCAGCATTTT
cdr3_aa: CAWRGTGDQPQHF
v_call: TRBV30
clone_size: .
d_call: .
j_call: TRBJ1-5

cdr3_nt: TGTGCCAGCAGTCCCCAGAGACAGGGGTACACTGAAGCTTTCTTT
cdr3_aa: CASSPQRQGYTEAFF
v_call: TRBV27
clone_size: .
d_call: TRBD1
j_call: TRBJ1-1

cdr3_nt: TGCGCCAGCAGCTCGACTAGCGGTAGCACAGATACGCAGTATTTT
cdr3_aa: CASSSTSGSTDTQYF
v_call: TRBV5-1
clone_size: .
d_call: TRBD2
j_call: TRBJ2-3

cdr3_nt: TGTGCCAGTAGTATAGTGGAGGGGACTGAAGCTTTCTTT
cdr3_aa: CASSIVEGTEAFF
v_call: TRBV19
clone_size: .
d_call: .
j_call: TRBJ1-1

cdr3_nt: TGTGCCAGCAGCTTTAATCCCGGGACAGGCCTCGGCGAGCAGTACTTC
cdr3_aa: CASSFNPGTGLGEQYF
v_call: TRBV7-6
clone_size: .
d_call: TRBD1
j_call: TRBJ2-7

cdr3_nt: TGTGCCATCAGTGTAACAGGATCGGACACTGAAGCTTTCTTT
cdr3_aa: CAISVTGSDTEAFF
v_call: TRBV10-3
clone_size: .
d_call: .
j_call: TRBJ1-1

cdr3_nt: TGTGCCAGCAGCTCTCTAGCGGGAGGGCGAGAGACCCAGTACTTC
cdr3_aa: CASSSLAGGRETQYF
v_call: TRBV5-6
clone_size: .
d_call: TRBD2
j_call: TRBJ2-5

cdr3_nt: TGCGCCAGCAGCGGGACTATCCCCAGCTACGAGCAGTACTTC
cdr3_aa: CASSGTIPSYEQYF
v_call: TRBV5-1
clone_size: .
d_call: TRBD2
j_call: TRBJ2-7

cdr3_nt: TGTGCCAGCAGCTTGGACAGCCGGCGGGACAATGAGCAGTTCTTC
cdr3_aa: CASSLDSRRDNEQFF
v_call: TRBV5-4
clone_size: .
d_call: .
j_call: TRBJ2-1

cdr3_nt: TGTGCCAGCTCAAACTACTATGGCTACACCTTC
cdr3_aa: CASSNYYGYTF
v_call: TRBV18
clone_size: .
d_call: .
j_call: TRBJ1-2

cdr3_nt: TGTGCCAGCAGTTTGGTCGGGACAGTGGAAACTGAAGCTTTCTTT
cdr3_aa: CASSLVGTVETEAFF
v_call: TRBV27
clone_size: .
d_call: TRBD1
j_call: TRBJ1-1

cdr3_nt: TGTGCCAGCAGTGAATCAGTACAGGGGGGTGGTACAGATACGCAGTATTTT
cdr3_aa: CASSESVQGGGTDTQYF
v_call: TRBV25-1
clone_size: .
d_call: TRBD1
j_call: TRBJ2-3

cdr3_nt: TGTGCCAGTAGTATGGGCGGACAGGGCCAAAATGAAAAACTGTTTTTT
cdr3_aa: CASSMGGQGQNEKLFF
v_call: TRBV19
clone_size: few
d_call: TRBD1
j_call: TRBJ1-4

cdr3_nt: TGCGCCAGCAGCCAGACCCTAGCGGGAGGGCCCGAGCAGTACTTC
cdr3_aa: CASSQTLAGGPEQYF
v_call: TRBV5-1
clone_size: .
d_call: TRBD2
j_call: TRBJ2-7

cdr3_nt: TGTGCCAGCTCACCACTTTCTTCCGGGGACACGACCTACGAGCAGTACTTC
cdr3_aa: CASSPLSSGDTTYEQYF
v_call: TRBV18
clone_size: .
d_call: .
j_call: TRBJ2-7